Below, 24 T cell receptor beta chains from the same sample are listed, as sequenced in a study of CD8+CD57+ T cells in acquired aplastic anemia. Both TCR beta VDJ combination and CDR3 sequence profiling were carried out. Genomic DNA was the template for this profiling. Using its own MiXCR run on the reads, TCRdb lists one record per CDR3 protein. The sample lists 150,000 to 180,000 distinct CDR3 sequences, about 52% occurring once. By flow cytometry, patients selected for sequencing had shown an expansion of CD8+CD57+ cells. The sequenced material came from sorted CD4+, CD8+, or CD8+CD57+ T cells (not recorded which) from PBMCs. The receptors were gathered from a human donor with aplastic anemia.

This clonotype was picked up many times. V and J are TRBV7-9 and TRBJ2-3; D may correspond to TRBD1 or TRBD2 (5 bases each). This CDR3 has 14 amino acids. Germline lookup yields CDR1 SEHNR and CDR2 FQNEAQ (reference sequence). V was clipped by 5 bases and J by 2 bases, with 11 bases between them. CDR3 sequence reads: CASSPPGTTDTQYF. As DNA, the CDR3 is TGTGCCAGCAGCCCGCCTGGGACCACAGATACGCAGTATTTT.

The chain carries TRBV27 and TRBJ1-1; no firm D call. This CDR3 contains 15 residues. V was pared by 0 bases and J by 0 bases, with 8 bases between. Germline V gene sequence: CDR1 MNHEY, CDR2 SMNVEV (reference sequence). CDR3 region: CASSLSQNMNTEAFF. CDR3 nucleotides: TGTGCCAGCAGTTTATCCCAGAACATGAACACTGAAGCTTTCTTT.

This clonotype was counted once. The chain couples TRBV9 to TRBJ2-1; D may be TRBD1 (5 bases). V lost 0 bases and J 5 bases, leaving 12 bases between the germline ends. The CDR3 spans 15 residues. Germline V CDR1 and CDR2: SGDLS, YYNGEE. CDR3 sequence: CASSVGRAANNEQFF. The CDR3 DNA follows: TGTGCCAGCAGCGTAGGCAGGGCGGCAAACAATGAGCAGTTCTTC.

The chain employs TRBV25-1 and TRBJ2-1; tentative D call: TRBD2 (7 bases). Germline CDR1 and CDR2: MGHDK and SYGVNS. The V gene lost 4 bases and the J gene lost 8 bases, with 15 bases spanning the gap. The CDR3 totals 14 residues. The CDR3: CASSVATGRDEQFF. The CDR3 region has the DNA TGTGCCAGCAGTGTGGCCACAGGGAGGGATGAGCAGTTCTTC.

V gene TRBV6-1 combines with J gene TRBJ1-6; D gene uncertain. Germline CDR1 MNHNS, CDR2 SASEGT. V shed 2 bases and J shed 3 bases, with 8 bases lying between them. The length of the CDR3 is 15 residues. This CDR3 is CASSETNGYNSPLHF. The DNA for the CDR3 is TGTGCCAGCAGTGAAACGAACGGCTATAATTCACCCCTCCACTTT.

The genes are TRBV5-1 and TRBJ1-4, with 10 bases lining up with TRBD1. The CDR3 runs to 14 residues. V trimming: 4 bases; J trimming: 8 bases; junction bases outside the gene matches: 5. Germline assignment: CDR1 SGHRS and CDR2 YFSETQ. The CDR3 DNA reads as TGCGCCAGCAGCCGCTCGGACAGGGGGGAAAAACTGTTTTTT. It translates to CASSRSDRGEKLFF.

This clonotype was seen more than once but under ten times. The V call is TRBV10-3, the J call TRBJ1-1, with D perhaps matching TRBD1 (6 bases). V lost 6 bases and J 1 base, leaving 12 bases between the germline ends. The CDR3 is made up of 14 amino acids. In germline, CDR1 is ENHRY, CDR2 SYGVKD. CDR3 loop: CAISLTGTNTEAFF. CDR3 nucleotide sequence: TGTGCCATCAGCCTTACAGGGACGAACACTGAAGCTTTCTTT.

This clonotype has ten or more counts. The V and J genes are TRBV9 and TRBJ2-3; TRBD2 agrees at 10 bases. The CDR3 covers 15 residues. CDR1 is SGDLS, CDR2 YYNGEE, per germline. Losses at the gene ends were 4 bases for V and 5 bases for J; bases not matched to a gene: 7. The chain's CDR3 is CASSPSGGGGDTQYF. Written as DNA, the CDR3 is TGTGCCAGCAGCCCCAGCGGGGGGGGCGGAGATACGCAGTATTTT.

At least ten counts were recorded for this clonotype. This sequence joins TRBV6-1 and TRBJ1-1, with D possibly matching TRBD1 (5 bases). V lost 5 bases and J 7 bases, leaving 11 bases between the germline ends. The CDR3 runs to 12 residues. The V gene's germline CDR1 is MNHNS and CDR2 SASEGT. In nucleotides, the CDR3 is TGTGCCAGCAGTATTGGGGGGGTTGAAGCTTTCTTT. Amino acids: CASSIGGVEAFF.

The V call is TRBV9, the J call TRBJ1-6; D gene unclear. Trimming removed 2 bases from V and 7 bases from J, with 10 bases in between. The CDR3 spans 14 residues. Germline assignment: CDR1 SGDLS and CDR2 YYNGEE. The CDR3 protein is CASSVNSVNSPLHF. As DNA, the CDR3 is TGTGCCAGCAGCGTTAACAGCGTAAATTCACCCCTCCACTTT. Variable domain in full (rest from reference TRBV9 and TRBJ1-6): DSGVTQTPKHLITATGQRVTLRCSPRSGDLSVYWYQQSLDQGLQFLIQYYNGEERAKGNILERFSAQQFPDLHSELNLSSLELGDSALYFCASSVNSVNSPLHFGNGTRLTVT.

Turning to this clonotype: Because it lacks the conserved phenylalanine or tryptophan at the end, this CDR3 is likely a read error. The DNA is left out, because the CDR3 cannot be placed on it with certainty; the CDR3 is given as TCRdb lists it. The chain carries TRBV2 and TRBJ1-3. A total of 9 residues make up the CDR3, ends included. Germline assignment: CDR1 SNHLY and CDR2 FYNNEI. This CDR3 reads CASSGADNT.

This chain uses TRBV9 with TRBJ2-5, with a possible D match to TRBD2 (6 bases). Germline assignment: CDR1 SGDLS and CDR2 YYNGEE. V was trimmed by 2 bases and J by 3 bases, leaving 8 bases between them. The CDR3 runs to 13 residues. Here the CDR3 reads CASSVWGEETQYF. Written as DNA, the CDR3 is TGTGCCAGCAGCGTTTGGGGGGAAGAGACCCAGTACTTC.

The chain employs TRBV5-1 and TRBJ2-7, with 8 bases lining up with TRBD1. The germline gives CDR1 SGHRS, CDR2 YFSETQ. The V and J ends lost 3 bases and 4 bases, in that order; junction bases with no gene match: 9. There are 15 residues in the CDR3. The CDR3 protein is CASSSGTGRQYEQYF. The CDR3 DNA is TGCGCCAGCAGCTCCGGGACAGGCCGACAGTACGAGCAGTACTTC.

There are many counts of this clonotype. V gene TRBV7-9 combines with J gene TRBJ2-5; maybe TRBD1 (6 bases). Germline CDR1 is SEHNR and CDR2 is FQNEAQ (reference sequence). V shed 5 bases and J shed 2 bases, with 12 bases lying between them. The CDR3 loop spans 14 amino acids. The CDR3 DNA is TGTGCCAGCAGCGGGCGACAGGAGCAAGAGACCCAGTACTTC. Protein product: CASSGRQEQETQYF.

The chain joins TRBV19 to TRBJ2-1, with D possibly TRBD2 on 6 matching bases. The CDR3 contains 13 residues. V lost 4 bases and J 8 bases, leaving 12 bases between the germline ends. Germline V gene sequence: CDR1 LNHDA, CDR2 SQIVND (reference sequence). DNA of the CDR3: TGTGCCAGTAGTACTAGGGGAGGCGATGAGCAGTTCTTC. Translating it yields CASSTRGGDEQFF.

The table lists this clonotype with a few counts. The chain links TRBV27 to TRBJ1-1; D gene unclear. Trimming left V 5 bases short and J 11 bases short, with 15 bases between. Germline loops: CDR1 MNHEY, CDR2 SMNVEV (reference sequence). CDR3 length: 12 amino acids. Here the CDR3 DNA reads TGTGCCAGCAGTCACCCCGGGTCCGAGGCTTTCTTT. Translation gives CASSHPGSEAFF.

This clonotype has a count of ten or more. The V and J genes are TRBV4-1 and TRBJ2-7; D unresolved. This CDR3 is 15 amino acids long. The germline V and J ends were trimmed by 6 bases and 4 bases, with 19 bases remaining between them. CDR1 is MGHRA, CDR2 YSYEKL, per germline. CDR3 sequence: CASRKDRDRVYEQYF. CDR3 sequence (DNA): TGCGCCAGCAGAAAGGACCGCGACCGTGTTTACGAGCAGTACTTC.

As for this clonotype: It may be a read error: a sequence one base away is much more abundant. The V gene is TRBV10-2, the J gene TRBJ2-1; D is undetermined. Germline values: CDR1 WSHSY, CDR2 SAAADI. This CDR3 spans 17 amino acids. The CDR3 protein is CASSVIFPRSSHNEQFF. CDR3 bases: TGCGCCAGCAGTGTTATATTCCCAAGGAGCTCCCACAATGAGCAGTTCTTC.

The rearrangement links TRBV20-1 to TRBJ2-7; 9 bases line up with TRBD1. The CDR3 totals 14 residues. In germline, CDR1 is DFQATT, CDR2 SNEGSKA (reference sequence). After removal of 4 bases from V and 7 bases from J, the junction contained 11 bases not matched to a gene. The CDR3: CSAMDWDREGEQYF. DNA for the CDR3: TGCAGTGCTATGGACTGGGACAGGGAGGGGGAGCAGTACTTC.

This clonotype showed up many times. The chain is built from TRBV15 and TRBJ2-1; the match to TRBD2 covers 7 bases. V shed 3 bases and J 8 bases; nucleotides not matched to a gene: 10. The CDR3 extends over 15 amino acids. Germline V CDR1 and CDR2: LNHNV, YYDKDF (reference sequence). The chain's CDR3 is CATSSTGGLLDEQFF. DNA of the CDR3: TGTGCCACCAGCAGTACGGGGGGATTGTTGGATGAGCAGTTCTTC.

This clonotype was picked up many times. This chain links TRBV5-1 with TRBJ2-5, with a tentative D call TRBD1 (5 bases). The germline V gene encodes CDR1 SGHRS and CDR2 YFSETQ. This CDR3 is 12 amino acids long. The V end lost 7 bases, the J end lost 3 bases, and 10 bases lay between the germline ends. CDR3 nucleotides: TGCGCCAGCGGAGTGGACAAAGAGACCCAGTACTTC. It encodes CASGVDKETQYF.

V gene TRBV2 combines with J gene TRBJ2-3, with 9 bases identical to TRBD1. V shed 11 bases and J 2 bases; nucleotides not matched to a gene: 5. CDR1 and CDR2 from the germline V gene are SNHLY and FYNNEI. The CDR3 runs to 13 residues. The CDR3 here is CASRTGVTDTQYF. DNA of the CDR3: TGTGCCTCCCGGACAGGGGTCACAGATACGCAGTATTTT.

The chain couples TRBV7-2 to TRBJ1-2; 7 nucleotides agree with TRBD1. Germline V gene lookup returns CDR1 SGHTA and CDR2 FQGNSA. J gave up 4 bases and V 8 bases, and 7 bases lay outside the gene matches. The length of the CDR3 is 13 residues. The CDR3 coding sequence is TGTGCCAGCTCGAGGGGGCGAGTCTATGGCTACACCTTC. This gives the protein CASSRGRVYGYTF.

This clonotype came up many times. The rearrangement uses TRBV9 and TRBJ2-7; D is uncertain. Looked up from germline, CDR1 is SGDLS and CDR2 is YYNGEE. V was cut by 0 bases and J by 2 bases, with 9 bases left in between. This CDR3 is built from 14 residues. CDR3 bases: TGTGCCAGCAGCGTAGGGGCAGATACCTACGAGCAGTACTTC. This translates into CASSVGADTYEQYF.